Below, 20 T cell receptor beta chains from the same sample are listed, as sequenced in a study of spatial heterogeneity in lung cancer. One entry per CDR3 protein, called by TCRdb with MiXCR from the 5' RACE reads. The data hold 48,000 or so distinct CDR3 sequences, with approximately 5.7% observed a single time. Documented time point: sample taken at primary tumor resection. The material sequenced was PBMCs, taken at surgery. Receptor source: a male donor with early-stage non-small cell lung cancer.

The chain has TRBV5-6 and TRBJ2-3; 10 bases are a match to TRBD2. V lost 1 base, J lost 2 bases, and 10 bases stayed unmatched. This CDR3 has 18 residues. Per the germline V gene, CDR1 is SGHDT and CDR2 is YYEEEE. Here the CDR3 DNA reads TGTGCCAGCAGCTTGTACGGCCGGACTAGCGGAGACACAGATACGCAGTATTTT. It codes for CASSLYGRTSGDTDTQYF. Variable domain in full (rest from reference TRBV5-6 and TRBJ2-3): DAGVTQSPTHLIKTRGQQVTLRCSPKSGHDTVSWYQQALGQGPQFIFQYYEEEERQRGNFPDRFSGHQFPNYSSELNVNALLLGDSALYLCASSLYGRTSGDTDTQYFGPGTRLTVL.

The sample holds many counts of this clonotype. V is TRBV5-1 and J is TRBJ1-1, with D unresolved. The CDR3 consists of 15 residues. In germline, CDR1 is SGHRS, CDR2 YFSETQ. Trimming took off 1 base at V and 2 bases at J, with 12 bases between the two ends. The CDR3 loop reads CASSLNFVGNTEAFF. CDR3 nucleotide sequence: TGCGCCAGCAGCTTGAATTTTGTTGGTAACACTGAAGCTTTCTTT. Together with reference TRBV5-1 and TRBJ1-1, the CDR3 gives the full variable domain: KAGVTQTPRYLIKTRGQQVTLSCSPISGHRSVSWYQQTPGQGLQFLFEYFSETQRNKGNFPGRFSGRQFSNSRSEMNVSTLELGDSALYLCASSLNFVGNTEAFFGQGTRLTVV.

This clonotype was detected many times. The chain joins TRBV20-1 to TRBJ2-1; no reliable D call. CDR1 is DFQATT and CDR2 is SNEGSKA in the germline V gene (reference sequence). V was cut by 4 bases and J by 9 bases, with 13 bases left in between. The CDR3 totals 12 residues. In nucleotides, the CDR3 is TGCAGTGCTATGGTGCCGGCAACTGAGCAGTTCTTC. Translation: CSAMVPATEQFF.

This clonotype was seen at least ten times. CDR3 loop: CSARQGTGNQPQHF. As DNA, the CDR3 is TGCAGTGCTCGACAGGGGACGGGCAATCAGCCCCAGCATTTT. The V gene is TRBV20-1, the J gene TRBJ1-5, with 8 bases matching TRBD1. Germline CDR1 reads DFQATT; CDR2 reads SNEGSKA (reference sequence). This CDR3 spans 14 amino acids. Losses at the gene ends were 5 bases for V and 2 bases for J; bases not matched to a gene: 5.

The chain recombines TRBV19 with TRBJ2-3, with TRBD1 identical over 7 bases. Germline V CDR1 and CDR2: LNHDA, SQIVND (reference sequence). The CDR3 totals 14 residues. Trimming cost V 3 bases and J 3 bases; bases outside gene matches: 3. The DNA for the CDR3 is TGTGCCAGTAGTATTGCACAGGGGACAGATACGCAGTATTTT. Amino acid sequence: CASSIAQGTDTQYF. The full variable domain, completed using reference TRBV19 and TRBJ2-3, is DGGITQSPKYLFRKEGQNVTLSCEQNLNHDAMYWYRQDPGQGLRLIYYSQIVNDFQKGDIAEGYSVSREKKESFPLTVTSAQKNPTAFYLCASSIAQGTDTQYFGPGTRLTVL.

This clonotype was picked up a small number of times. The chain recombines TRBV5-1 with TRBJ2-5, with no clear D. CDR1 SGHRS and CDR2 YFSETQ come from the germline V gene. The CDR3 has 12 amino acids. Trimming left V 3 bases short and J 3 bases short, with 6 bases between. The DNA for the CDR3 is TGCGCCAGCAGCTATCCGGAAGAGACCCAGTACTTC. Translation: CASSYPEETQYF.

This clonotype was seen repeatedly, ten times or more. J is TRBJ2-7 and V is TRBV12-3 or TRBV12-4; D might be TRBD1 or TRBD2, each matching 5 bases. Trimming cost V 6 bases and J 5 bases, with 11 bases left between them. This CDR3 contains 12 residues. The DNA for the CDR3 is TGTGCCAGCAGCCTGGGACGAGACGAGCAGTACTTC. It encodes CASSLGRDEQYF.

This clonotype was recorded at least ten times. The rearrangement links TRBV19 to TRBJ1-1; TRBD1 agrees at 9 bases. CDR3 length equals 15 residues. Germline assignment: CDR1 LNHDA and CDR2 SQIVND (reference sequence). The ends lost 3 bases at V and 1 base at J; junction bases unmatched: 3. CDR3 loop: CASSIRGQGNTEAFF. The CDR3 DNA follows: TGTGCCAGTAGTATCAGGGGACAGGGGAACACTGAAGCTTTCTTT. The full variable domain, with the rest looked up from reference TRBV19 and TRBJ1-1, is DGGITQSPKYLFRKEGQNVTLSCEQNLNHDAMYWYRQDPGQGLRLIYYSQIVNDFQKGDIAEGYSVSREKKESFPLTVTSAQKNPTAFYLCASSIRGQGNTEAFFGQGTRLTVV.

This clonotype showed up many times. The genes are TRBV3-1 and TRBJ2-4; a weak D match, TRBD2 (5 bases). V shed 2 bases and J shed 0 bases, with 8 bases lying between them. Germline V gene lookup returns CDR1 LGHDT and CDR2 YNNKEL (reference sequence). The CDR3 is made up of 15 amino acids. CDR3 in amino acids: CASSQMRVAKNIQYF. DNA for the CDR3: TGTGCCAGCAGCCAAATGAGGGTAGCCAAAAACATTCAGTACTTC. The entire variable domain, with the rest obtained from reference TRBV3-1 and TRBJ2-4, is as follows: DTAVSQTPKYLVTQMGNDKSIKCEQNLGHDTMYWYKQDSKKFLKIMFSYNNKELIINETVPNRFSPKSPDKAHLNLHINSLELGDSAVYFCASSQMRVAKNIQYFGAGTRLSVL.

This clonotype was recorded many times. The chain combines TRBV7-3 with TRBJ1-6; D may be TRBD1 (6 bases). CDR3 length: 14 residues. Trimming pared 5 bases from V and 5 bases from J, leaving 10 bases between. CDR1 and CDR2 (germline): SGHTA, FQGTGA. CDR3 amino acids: CASSLRQDNSPLHF. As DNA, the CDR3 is TGTGCCAGCAGCCTCAGACAGGATAATTCACCCCTCCACTTT.

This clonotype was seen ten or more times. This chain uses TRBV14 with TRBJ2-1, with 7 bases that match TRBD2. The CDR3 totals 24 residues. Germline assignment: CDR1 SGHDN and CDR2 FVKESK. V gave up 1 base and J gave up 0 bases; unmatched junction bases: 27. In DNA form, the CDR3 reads TGTGCCAGCAGCCAAGCGGGAGGACTAACCTACCACGCCGGCACCTCTAGCTCCTACAATGAGCAGTTCTTC. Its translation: CASSQAGGLTYHAGTSSSYNEQFF. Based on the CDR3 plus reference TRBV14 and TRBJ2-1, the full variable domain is EAGVTQFPSHSVIEKGQTVTLRCDPISGHDNLYWYRRVMGKEIKFLLHFVKESKQDESGMPNNRFLAERTGGTYSTLKVQPAELEDSGVYFCASSQAGGLTYHAGTSSSYNEQFFGPGTRLTVL.

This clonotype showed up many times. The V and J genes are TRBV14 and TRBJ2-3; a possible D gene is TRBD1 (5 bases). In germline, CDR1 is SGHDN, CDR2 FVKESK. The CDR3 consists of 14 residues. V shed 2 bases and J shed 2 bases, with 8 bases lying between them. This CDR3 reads CASSQPGITDTQYF. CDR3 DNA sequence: TGTGCCAGCAGCCAACCAGGGATCACAGATACGCAGTATTTT.

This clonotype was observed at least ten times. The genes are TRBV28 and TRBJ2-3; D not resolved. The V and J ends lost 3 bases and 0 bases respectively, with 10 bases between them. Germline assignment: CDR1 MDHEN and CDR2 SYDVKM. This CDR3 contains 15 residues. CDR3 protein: CASSFGRRSTDTQYF. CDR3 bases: TGTGCCAGCAGTTTCGGGCGGCGAAGCACAGATACGCAGTATTTT.

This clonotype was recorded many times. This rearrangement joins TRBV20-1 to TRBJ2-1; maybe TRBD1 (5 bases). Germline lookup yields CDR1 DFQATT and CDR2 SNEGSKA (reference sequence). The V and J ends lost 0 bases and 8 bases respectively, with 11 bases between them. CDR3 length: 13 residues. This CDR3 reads CSARDHKGHEQFF. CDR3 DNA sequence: TGCAGTGCTAGAGATCATAAGGGGCATGAGCAGTTCTTC.

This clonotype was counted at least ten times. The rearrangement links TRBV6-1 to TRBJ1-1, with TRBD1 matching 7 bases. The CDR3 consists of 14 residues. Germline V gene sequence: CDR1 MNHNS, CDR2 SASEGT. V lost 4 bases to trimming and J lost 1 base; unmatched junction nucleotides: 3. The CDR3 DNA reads TGTGCCAGCAGTGCTACAGGGGAGAACACTGAAGCTTTCTTT. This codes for CASSATGENTEAFF.

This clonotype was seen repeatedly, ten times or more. CDR3 sequence reads: CSALVQNTEAFF. The CDR3 DNA follows: TGCAGTGCTCTAGTCCAGAACACTGAAGCTTTCTTT. The J gene is TRBJ1-1, the V gene TRBV20-1; no reliable D call. The germline V and J ends were trimmed by 5 bases and 1 base, with 8 bases remaining between them. The CDR3 totals 12 residues. Germline V CDR1 and CDR2: DFQATT, SNEGSKA (reference sequence).

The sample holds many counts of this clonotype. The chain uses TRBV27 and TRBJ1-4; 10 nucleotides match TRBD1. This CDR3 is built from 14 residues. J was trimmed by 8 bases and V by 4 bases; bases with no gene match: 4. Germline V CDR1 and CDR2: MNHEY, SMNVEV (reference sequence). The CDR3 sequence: CASSSRTGGEKLFF. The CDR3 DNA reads TGTGCCAGCAGTTCTAGGACAGGGGGAGAAAAACTGTTTTTT.

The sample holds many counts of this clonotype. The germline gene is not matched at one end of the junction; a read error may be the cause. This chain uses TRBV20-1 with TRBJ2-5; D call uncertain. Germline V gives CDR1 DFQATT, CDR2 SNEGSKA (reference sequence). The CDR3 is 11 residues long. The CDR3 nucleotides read TGCAGTGCTAGCACTGGAAGGGCCAACGCCTTC. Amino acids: CSASTGRANAF.

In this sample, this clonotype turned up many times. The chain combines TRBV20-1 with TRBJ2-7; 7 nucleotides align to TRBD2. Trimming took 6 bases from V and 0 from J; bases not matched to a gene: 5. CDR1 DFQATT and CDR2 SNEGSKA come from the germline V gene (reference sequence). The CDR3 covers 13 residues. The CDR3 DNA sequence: TGCAGTGCCACGGGGGGTGGCTCCTACGAGCAGTACTTC. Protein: CSATGGGSYEQYF.

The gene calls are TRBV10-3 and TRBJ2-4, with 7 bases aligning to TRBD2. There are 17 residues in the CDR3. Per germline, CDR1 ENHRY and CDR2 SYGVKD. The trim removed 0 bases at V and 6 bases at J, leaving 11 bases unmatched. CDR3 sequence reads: CAISESPPWVAGNIQYF. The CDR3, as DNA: TGTGCCATCAGTGAGTCGCCCCCGTGGGTAGCGGGAAACATTCAGTACTTC.